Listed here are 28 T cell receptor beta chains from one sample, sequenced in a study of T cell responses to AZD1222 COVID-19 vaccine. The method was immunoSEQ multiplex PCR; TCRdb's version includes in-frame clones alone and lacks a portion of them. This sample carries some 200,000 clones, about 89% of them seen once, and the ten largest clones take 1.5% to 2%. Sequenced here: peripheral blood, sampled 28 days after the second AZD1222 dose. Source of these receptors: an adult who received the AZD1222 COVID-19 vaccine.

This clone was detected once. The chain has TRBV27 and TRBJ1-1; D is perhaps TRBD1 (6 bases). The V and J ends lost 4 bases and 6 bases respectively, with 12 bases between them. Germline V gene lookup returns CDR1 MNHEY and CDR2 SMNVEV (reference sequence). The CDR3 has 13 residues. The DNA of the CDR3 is TGTGCCAGCAGTTACTCGGGGGGCTCTGAAGCTTTCTTT. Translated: CASSYSGGSEAFF.

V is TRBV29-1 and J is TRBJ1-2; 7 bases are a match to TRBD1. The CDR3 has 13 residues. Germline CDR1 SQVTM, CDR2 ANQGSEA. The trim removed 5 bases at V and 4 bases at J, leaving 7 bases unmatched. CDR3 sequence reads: CSVLRDRSYGYTF. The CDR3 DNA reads TGCAGCGTTCTCCGGGACAGATCCTATGGCTACACCTTC. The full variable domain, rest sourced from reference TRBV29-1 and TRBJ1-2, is SAVISQKPSRDICQRGTSLTIQCQVDSQVTMMFWYRQQPGQSLTLIATANQGSEATYESGFVIDKFPISRPNLTFSTLTVSNMSPEDSSIYLCSVLRDRSYGYTFGSGTRLTVV.

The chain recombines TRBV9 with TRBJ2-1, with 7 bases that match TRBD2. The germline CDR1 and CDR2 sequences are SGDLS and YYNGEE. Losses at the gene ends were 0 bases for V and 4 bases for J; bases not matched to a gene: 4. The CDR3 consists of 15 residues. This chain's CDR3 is CASSVGASGYNEQFF. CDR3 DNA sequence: TGTGCCAGCAGCGTAGGGGCTAGCGGATACAATGAGCAGTTCTTC.

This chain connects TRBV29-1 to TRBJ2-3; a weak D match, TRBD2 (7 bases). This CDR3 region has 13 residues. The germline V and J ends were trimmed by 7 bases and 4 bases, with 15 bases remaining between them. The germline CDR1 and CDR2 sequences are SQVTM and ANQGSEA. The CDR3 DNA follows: TGCAGCGCAAACCCGGGGGGCCCAGATACGCAGTATTTT. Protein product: CSANPGGPDTQYF.

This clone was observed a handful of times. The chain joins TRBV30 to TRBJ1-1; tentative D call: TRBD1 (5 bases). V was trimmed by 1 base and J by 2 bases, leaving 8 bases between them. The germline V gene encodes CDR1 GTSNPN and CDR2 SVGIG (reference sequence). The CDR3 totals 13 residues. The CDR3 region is CAWSDDSNTEAFF. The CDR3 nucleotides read TGTGCCTGGAGTGACGACAGTAACACTGAAGCTTTCTTT.

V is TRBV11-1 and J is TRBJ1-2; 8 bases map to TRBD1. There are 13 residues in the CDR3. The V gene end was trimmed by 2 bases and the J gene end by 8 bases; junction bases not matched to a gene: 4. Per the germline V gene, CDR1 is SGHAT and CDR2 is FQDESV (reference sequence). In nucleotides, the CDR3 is TGTGCCAGCAGCTTATGGACAGGGAGCGGCTACACCTTC. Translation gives CASSLWTGSGYTF.

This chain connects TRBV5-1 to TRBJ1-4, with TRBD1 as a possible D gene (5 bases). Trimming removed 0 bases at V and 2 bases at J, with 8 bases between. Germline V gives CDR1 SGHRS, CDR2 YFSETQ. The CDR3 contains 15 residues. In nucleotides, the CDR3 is TGCGCCAGCAGCTTGGGGTGGGGGACTAATGAAAAACTGTTTTTT. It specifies CASSLGWGTNEKLFF.

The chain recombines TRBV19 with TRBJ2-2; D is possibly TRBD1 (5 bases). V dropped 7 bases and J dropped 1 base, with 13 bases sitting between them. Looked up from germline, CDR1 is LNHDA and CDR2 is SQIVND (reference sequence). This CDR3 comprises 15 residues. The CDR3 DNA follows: TGTGCCAGTAACCCCCTTGGACAGAACACCGGGGAGCTGTTTTTT. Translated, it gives CASNPLGQNTGELFF.

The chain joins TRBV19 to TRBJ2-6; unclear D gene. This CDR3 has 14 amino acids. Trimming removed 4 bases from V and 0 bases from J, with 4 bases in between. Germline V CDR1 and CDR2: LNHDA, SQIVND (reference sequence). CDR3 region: CASSRSSGANVLTF. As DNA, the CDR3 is TGTGCCAGTAGTAGGTCCTCTGGGGCCAACGTCCTGACTTTC.

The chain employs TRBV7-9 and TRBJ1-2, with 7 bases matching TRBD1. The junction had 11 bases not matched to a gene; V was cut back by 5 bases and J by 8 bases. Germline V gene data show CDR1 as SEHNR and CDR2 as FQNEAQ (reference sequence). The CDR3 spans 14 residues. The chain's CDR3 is CASSPGTVGEGYTF. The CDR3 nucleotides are TGTGCCAGCAGCCCCGGGACAGTGGGAGAGGGCTACACCTTC. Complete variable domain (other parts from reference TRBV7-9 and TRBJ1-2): DTGVSQNPRHKITKRGQNVTFRCDPISEHNRLYWYRQTLGQGPEFLTYFQNEAQLEKSRLLSDRFSAERPKGSFSTLEIQRTEQGDSAMYLCASSPGTVGEGYTFGSGTRLTVV.

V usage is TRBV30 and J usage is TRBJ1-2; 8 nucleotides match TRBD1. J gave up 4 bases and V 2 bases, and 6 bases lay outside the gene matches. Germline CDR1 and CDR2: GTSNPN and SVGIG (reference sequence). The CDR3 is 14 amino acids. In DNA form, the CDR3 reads TGTGCCTGGAGTCGAGGGGACAGGACCTATGGCTACACCTTC. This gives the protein CAWSRGDRTYGYTF.

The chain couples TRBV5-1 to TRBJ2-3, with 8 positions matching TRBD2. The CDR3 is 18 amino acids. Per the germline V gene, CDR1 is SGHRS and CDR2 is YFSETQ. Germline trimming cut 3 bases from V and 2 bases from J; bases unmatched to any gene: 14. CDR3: CASSSHPTGTRVTDTQYF. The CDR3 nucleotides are TGCGCCAGCAGCTCCCACCCGACCGGGACTAGGGTCACAGATACGCAGTATTTT.

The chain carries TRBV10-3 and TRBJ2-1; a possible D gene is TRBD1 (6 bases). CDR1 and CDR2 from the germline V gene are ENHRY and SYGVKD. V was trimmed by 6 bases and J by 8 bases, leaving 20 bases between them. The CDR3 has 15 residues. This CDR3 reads CAIRKQGLGDDEQFF. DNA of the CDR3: TGTGCCATCAGGAAACAGGGTCTAGGAGACGATGAGCAGTTCTTC.

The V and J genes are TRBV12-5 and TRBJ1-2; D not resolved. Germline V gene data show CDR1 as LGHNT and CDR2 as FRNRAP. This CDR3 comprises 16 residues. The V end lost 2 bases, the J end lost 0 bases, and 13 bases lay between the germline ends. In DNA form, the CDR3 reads TGTGCTAGTGGTTTGCGAATCGACAAAACTAACTATGGCTACACCTTC. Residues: CASGLRIDKTNYGYTF. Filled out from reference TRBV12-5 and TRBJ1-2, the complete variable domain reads DARVTQTPRHKVTEMGQEVTMRCQPILGHNTVFWYRQTMMQGLELLAYFRNRAPLDDSGMPKDRFSAEMPDATLATLKIQPSEPRDSAVYFCASGLRIDKTNYGYTFGSGTRLTVV.

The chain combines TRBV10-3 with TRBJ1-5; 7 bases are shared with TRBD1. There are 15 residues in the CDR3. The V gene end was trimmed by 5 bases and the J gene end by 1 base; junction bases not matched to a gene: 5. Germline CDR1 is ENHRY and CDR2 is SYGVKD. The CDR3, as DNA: TGTGCCATCAGTAGAACAGGGGAGAGCAATCAGCCCCAGCATTTT. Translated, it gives CAISRTGESNQPQHF.

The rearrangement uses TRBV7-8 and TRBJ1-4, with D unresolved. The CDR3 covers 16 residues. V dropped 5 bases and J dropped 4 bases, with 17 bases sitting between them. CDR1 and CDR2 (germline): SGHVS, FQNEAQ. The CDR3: CASSLGWPAGNEKLFF. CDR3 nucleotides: TGTGCCAGCAGCCTCGGGTGGCCTGCGGGTAATGAAAAACTGTTTTTT. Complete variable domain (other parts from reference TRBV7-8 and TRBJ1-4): GAGVSQSPRYKVAKRGQDVALRCDPISGHVSLFWYQQALGQGPEFLTYFQNEAQLDKSGLPSDRFFAERPEGSVSTLKIQRTQQEDSAVYLCASSLGWPAGNEKLFFGSGTQLSVL.

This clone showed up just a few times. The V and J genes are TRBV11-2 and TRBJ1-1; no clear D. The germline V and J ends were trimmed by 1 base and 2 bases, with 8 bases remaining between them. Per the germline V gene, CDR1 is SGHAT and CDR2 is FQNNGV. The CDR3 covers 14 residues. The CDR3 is CASSLVAFNTEAFF. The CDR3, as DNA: TGTGCCAGCAGCTTAGTAGCTTTTAACACTGAAGCTTTCTTT.

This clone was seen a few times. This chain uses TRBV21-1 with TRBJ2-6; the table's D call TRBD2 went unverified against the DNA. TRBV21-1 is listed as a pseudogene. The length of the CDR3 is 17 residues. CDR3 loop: CASPSVRRDSGANVLTF. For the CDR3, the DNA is TGTGCCAGCCCCAGCGTTAGGAGAGACTCTGGGGCCAACGTCCTGACTTTC.

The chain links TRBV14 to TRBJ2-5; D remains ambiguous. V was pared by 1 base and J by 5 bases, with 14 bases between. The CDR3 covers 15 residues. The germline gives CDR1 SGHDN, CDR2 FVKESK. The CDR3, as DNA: TGTGCCAGCAGCCAAGGGCAGGCCCTGGGGGAGACCCAGTACTTC. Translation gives CASSQGQALGETQYF.

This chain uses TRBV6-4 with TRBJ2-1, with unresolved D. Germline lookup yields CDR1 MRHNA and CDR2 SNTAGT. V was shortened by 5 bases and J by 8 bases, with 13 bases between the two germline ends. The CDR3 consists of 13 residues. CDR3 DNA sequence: TGTGCCAGCAGTCCCGCTAGTAACCATGAGCAGTTCTTC. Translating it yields CASSPASNHEQFF.

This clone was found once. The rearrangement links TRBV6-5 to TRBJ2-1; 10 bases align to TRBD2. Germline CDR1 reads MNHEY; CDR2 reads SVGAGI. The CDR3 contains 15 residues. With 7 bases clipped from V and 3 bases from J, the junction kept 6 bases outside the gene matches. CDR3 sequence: CASNPSGGRYNEQFF. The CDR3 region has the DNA TGTGCCAGCAATCCTAGCGGGGGCCGCTACAATGAGCAGTTCTTC.

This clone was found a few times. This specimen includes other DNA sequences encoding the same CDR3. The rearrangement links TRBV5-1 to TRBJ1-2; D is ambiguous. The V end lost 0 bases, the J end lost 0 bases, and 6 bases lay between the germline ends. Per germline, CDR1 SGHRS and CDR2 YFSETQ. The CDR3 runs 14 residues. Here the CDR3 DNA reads TGCGCCAGCAGCTTGGGTCAGGCTAACTATGGCTACACCTTC. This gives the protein CASSLGQANYGYTF.

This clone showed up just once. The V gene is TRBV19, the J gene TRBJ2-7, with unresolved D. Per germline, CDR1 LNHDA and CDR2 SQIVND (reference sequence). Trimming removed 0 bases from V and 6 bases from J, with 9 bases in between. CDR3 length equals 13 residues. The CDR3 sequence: CASSIDIRGEQYF. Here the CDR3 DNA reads TGTGCCAGTAGTATAGACATCCGTGGCGAGCAGTACTTC.

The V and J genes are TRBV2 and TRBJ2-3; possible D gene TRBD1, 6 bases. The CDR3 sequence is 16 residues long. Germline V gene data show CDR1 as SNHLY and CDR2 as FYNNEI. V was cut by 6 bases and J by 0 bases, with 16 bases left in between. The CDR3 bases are TGTGCCAGCAGGGATATAGGACAGACGAGCACAGATACGCAGTATTTT. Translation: CASRDIGQTSTDTQYF. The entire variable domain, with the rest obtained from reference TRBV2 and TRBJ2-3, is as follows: EPEVTQTPSHQVTQMGQEVILRCVPISNHLYFYWYRQILGQKVEFLVSFYNNEISEKSEIFDDQFSVERPDGSNFTLKIRSTKLEDSAMYFCASRDIGQTSTDTQYFGPGTRLTVL.

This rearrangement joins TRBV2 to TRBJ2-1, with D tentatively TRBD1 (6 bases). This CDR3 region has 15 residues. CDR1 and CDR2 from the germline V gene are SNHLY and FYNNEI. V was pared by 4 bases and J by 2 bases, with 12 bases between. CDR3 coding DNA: TGTGCCAGCAGTGGGAGGACAGCTACCTACAATGAGCAGTTCTTC. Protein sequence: CASSGRTATYNEQFF.

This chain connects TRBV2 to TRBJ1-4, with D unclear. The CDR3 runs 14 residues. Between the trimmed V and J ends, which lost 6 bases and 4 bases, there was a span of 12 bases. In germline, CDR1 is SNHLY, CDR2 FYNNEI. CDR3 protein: CASRTFRSNEKLFF. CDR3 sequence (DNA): TGTGCCAGCAGAACCTTTCGGAGTAATGAAAAACTGTTTTTT.

The DNA of the CDR3 is TGTGCCAGCAGCTCCCGGGGGGGGATTCAAGAGACCCAGTACTTC. Its protein product is CASSSRGGIQETQYF. This rearrangement joins TRBV7-9 to TRBJ2-5; TRBD2 agrees at 8 bases. Germline assignment: CDR1 SEHNR and CDR2 FQNEAQ (reference sequence). The CDR3 sequence is 15 residues long. Germline trimming cut 4 bases from V and 2 bases from J; bases unmatched to any gene: 6. Variable domain in full (rest from reference TRBV7-9 and TRBJ2-5): DTGVSQNPRHKITKRGQNVTFRCDPISEHNRLYWYRQTLGQGPEFLTYFQNEAQLEKSRLLSDRFSAERPKGSFSTLEIQRTEQGDSAMYLCASSSRGGIQETQYFGPGTRLLVL.

The CDR3 region is CASSPPRGGEQYF. CDR3 nucleotide sequence: TGTGCCAGCAGCCCCCCACGTGGCGGCGAGCAGTACTTC. The chain links TRBV5-6 to TRBJ2-7; D is undetermined. The V and J ends lost 4 bases and 6 bases respectively, with 14 bases between them. Germline CDR1 is SGHDT and CDR2 is YYEEEE. This CDR3 is built from 13 residues.